Presented here are 25 T cell receptor beta chains from one specimen sequenced in a study of control samples from healthy donors and cancer patients. The protocol was immunoSEQ multiplex PCR, while the TCRdb copy is restricted to in-frame clones and leaves out a portion. The data hold about 120,000 clones, with 85% to 90% observed a single time. Specimen: PBMCs. The receptors shown here come from a woman in her fifties or sixties with colorectal cancer.

Only one count was recorded for this clone. V is TRBV28 and J is TRBJ1-1; D unresolved. The CDR3 has 14 amino acids. In germline, CDR1 is MDHEN, CDR2 SYDVKM. V was shortened by 5 bases and J by 8 bases, with 18 bases between the two germline ends. CDR3 region: CASSTPVVSIEAFF. The CDR3 DNA reads TGTGCCAGCAGTACCCCGGTAGTGAGTATAGAAGCTTTCTTT. Combining the CDR3 with reference TRBV28 and TRBJ1-1 gives the whole variable domain DVKVTQSSRYLVKRTGEKVFLECVQDMDHENMFWYRQDPGLGLRLIYFSYDVKMKEKGDIPEGYSVSREKKERFSLILESASTNQTSMYLCASSTPVVSIEAFFGQGTRLTVV.

This chain joins TRBV28 and TRBJ2-7; D unresolved. The length of the CDR3 is 12 residues. The V gene's germline CDR1 is MDHEN and CDR2 SYDVKM. Trimming pared 7 bases from V and 6 bases from J, leaving 13 bases between. The chain's CDR3 is CASTNRRSEQYF. CDR3 DNA: TGTGCCAGCACCAACCGGCGCTCCGAGCAGTACTTC.

The chain joins TRBV2 to TRBJ1-3; D is perhaps TRBD1 (6 bases). The length of the CDR3 is 16 residues. In germline, CDR1 is SNHLY, CDR2 FYNNEI. The V end was cut by 0 bases, the J end by 4 bases, with 13 bases between. The CDR3 DNA reads as TGTGCCAGCAGTGAAGCAGGGGGTAGACTGGGAAACACCATATATTTT. It yields the protein CASSEAGGRLGNTIYF.

J is TRBJ2-7 and V is TRBV19; D not certain. Trimming left V 5 bases short and J 6 bases short, with 14 bases between. Per germline, CDR1 LNHDA and CDR2 SQIVND (reference sequence). The CDR3 runs 13 residues. The CDR3 region has the DNA TGTGCCAGTAGTGTCAGCGCCAACGGCGAGCAGTACTTC. It specifies CASSVSANGEQYF.

The chain combines TRBV11-3 with TRBJ2-1; perhaps TRBD1 as D (6 bases). This CDR3 spans 15 amino acids. Trimming cost V 2 bases and J 5 bases, with 13 bases left between them. Germline-derived CDR1 and CDR2 are SGHNT and YENEEA. The CDR3: CASSLSQGIDNEQFF. The CDR3, as DNA: TGTGCCAGCAGCTTATCCCAGGGGATAGACAATGAGCAGTTCTTC.

V usage is TRBV18 and J usage is TRBJ1-4, with D perhaps matching TRBD1 (5 bases). Germline CDR1 is KGHSH and CDR2 is LQKENI. CDR3 length equals 13 residues. Trimming removed 6 bases from V and 7 bases from J, with 12 bases in between. The CDR3 here is CASSGGASEKLFF. DNA of the CDR3: TGTGCCAGCTCGGGCGGGGCGAGTGAAAAACTGTTTTTT.

The rearrangement joins TRBV5-6 to TRBJ1-2; D is ambiguous. CDR3 size: 13 residues. V shed 0 bases and J shed 4 bases, with 7 bases lying between them. Germline V CDR1 and CDR2: SGHDT, YYEEEE. DNA of the CDR3: TGTGCCAGCAGCTTGGGTCAGTTCTATGGCTACACCTTC. Translated, it gives CASSLGQFYGYTF.

The rearrangement uses TRBV5-4 and TRBJ2-7; 12 positions agree with TRBD2. The CDR3 is 16 amino acids. Unmatched junction bases numbered 5, after V lost 3 bases and J lost 1 base. Germline loops: CDR1 SGHNT, CDR2 YYREEE (reference sequence). The CDR3 sequence: CASSSLAGGSSYEQYF. The CDR3 DNA reads TGTGCCAGCAGCTCACTAGCGGGGGGCAGTTCCTACGAGCAGTACTTC.

This clone was counted a single time. The genes are TRBV18 and TRBJ1-5, with 9 bases identical to TRBD1. J lost 4 bases, V lost 5 bases, and 9 bases had no gene match. CDR3 length equals 16 residues. Germline CDR1 is KGHSH and CDR2 is LQKENI. The CDR3, as DNA: TGTGCCAGCTCAGAAGATTCGGGACAGGGTAATCAGCCCCAGCATTTT. Amino acids: CASSEDSGQGNQPQHF. The variable domain in full, with the rest retrieved from reference TRBV18 and TRBJ1-5, is NAGVMQNPRHLVRRRGQEARLRCSPMKGHSHVYWYRQLPEEGLKFMVYLQKENIIDESGMPKERFSAEFPKEGPSILRIQQVVRGDSAAYFCASSEDSGQGNQPQHFGDGTRLSIL.

Comments on this clone: The junction shows a germline mismatch at one end, possibly a read error. CDR3 sequence reads: CASGLGPRGNEQFF. CDR3 coding DNA: TGTGCTAGTGGATTGGGACCCCGCGGGAATGAGCAGTTCTTC. This chain uses TRBV12-5 with TRBJ2-1; the D gene could be TRBD1 or TRBD2 (5 bases each). CDR3 length equals 14 residues. CDR1 is LGHNT, CDR2 FRNRAP, per germline.

The gene calls are TRBV3-1 (or the pseudogene TRBV3-2) and TRBJ1-2; D gene unclear. V dropped 5 bases and J dropped 0 bases, with 10 bases sitting between them. The germline gives CDR1 LGHDT, CDR2 YNNKEL (reference sequence). This CDR3 is built from 14 residues. The CDR3 loop is CASSTTVSNYGYTF. DNA for the CDR3: TGTGCCAGCAGCACTACAGTCTCTAACTATGGCTACACCTTC.

The chain carries TRBV5-6 and TRBJ2-7; 7 positions match TRBD2. V gave up 0 bases and J gave up 3 bases; unmatched junction bases: 6. The CDR3 sequence is 15 residues long. In germline, CDR1 is SGHDT, CDR2 YYEEEE. CDR3: CASSLAGGSGYEQYF. Written as DNA, the CDR3 is TGTGCCAGCAGCTTGGCCGGCGGGAGTGGCTACGAGCAGTACTTC.

The gene calls are TRBV9 and TRBJ1-2, with 9 bases that match TRBD1. The CDR3 has 15 amino acids. V lost 3 bases and J lost 8; bases outside the gene matches: 11. Germline V gene sequence: CDR1 SGDLS, CDR2 YYNGEE. For the CDR3, the DNA is TGTGCCAGCAGCGCGGACAGGGGCGGAGAAAGGGGCTACACCTTC. This codes for CASSADRGGERGYTF.

This clone was counted once. V gene TRBV6-6 combines with J gene TRBJ2-7, with D perhaps assigned TRBD1 or TRBD2 (5 bases each). CDR1 is MNHNY, CDR2 SVGAGI, per germline (reference sequence). The germline V and J ends were trimmed by 5 bases and 3 bases, with 8 bases remaining between them. This CDR3 contains 12 residues. CDR3 coding DNA: TGTGCCAGCAGTCGGGACGGCTACGAGCAGTACTTC. This encodes CASSRDGYEQYF.

The DNA for the CDR3 is TGTGCCAGCAGCCAAGTAAGCGCAGGGGGAGAAAAACTGTTTTTT. Its protein product is CASSQVSAGGEKLFF. The V gene is TRBV3-1 (or the pseudogene TRBV3-2), the J gene TRBJ1-4; 7 nucleotides line up with TRBD1. This CDR3 spans 15 amino acids. CDR1 and CDR2 (germline): LGHDT, YNNKEL (reference sequence). Trimming took 1 base from V and 8 from J; bases not matched to a gene: 7.

The chain carries TRBV29-1 and TRBJ2-5; 10 bases map to TRBD2. The germline gives CDR1 SQVTM, CDR2 ANQGSEA. Unmatched junction bases numbered 1, after V lost 5 bases and J lost 4 bases. The CDR3 is 12 amino acids. The CDR3 DNA follows: TGCAGCGTTAGACTAGCGGGAGAGACCCAGTACTTC. It yields the protein CSVRLAGETQYF.

The V gene is TRBV28, the J gene TRBJ2-7; 7 nucleotides align to TRBD2. Germline loops: CDR1 MDHEN, CDR2 SYDVKM. The CDR3 spans 13 residues. V trimming: 6 bases; J trimming: 1 base; junction bases outside the gene matches: 3. The CDR3 bases are TGTGCCAGCAGGAGCGGGGAATCCTACGAGCAGTACTTC. This codes for CASRSGESYEQYF.

The chain links TRBV5-1 to TRBJ2-5; D is unresolved. Trimming took off 0 bases at V and 5 bases at J, with 5 bases between the two ends. The CDR3 has 12 amino acids. Looked up from germline, CDR1 is SGHRS and CDR2 is YFSETQ. The CDR3 nucleotides are TGCGCCAGCAGCTTGGCTCGGGAGACCCAGTACTTC. Its protein is CASSLARETQYF. The variable domain in full, completed from reference TRBV5-1 and TRBJ2-5, reads KAGVTQTPRYLIKTRGQQVTLSCSPISGHRSVSWYQQTPGQGLQFLFEYFSETQRNKGNFPGRFSGRQFSNSRSEMNVSTLELGDSALYLCASSLARETQYFGPGTRLLVL.

The chain couples TRBV6-5 to TRBJ1-5; no definite D call. V was pared by 8 bases and J by 4 bases, with 18 bases between. Germline V gene sequence: CDR1 MNHEY, CDR2 SVGAGI. There are 15 residues in the CDR3. CDR3 region: CASSVTAMGNQPQHF. The CDR3 nucleotides read TGTGCCAGCTCAGTTACCGCTATGGGGAATCAGCCCCAGCATTTT.

V gene TRBV18 combines with J gene TRBJ1-2; no clear D. This CDR3 is 13 amino acids long. Trimming cost V 5 bases and J 2 bases, with 9 bases left between them. Germline CDR1 is KGHSH and CDR2 is LQKENI. CDR3 coding DNA: TGTGCCAGCTCAATCGAACAGAACTATGGCTACACCTTC. This translates into CASSIEQNYGYTF.

This chain connects TRBV20-1 to TRBJ1-1; D is possibly TRBD1 (6 bases). CDR3 length equals 14 residues. Germline V gives CDR1 DFQATT, CDR2 SNEGSKA (reference sequence). V lost 3 bases to trimming and J lost 0 bases, with 11 bases between them. The CDR3 reads CSASGGALNTEAFF. In DNA form, the CDR3 reads TGCAGTGCTAGTGGGGGGGCCTTGAACACTGAAGCTTTCTTT.

The rearrangement uses TRBV2 and TRBJ1-2; D not certain. In germline, CDR1 is SNHLY, CDR2 FYNNEI. V was trimmed by 6 bases and J by 4 bases, leaving 18 bases between them. This CDR3 is built from 15 residues. The CDR3 DNA follows: TGTGCCAGCAGAGGTGGTAAGGGATCGGTCTATGGCTACACCTTC. It is translated as CASRGGKGSVYGYTF.

The chain is built from TRBV2 and TRBJ2-5, with TRBD1 identical over 8 bases. The CDR3 loop spans 13 amino acids. The trim removed 5 bases at V and 5 bases at J, leaving 4 bases unmatched. Germline V gene sequence: CDR1 SNHLY, CDR2 FYNNEI. CDR3 sequence: CASSSRQGETQYF. CDR3 bases: TGTGCCAGCAGTTCCCGACAGGGGGAGACCCAGTACTTC.

The chain recombines TRBV28 with TRBJ2-1; D is tentatively TRBD1 or TRBD2 (6 bases each). The CDR3 is 14 amino acids. The germline V gene encodes CDR1 MDHEN and CDR2 SYDVKM. Trimming removed 8 bases from V and 7 bases from J, with 18 bases in between. The CDR3 region has the DNA TGTGCCAGCGGGGGGACTGGGACATGGAATGAGCAGTTCTTC. Amino acids: CASGGTGTWNEQFF.

This chain links TRBV7-9 with TRBJ1-5; D is unresolved. This CDR3 has 12 amino acids. Germline assignment: CDR1 SEHNR and CDR2 FQNEAQ (reference sequence). V was shortened by 5 bases and J by 5 bases, with 7 bases between the two germline ends. CDR3 in DNA: TGTGCCAGCAGCCCCGGACATCAGCCCCAGCATTTT. This gives the protein CASSPGHQPQHF.